The clone carrying this T cell receptor (beta chain) came up a few times. Its antigen remains unidentified. The sample comes from a study of CD4 T cells in relation to SARS-CoV-2 and coronaviruses. The assay was immunoSEQ multiplex PCR, and TCRdb's table has in-frame clones only and misses some. The sample lists approximately 25,000 clones, around 79% occurring once. The V end was cut by 1 base, the J end by 3 bases, with 14 bases between. The germline V gene encodes CDR1 KGHDR and CDR2 SFDVKD. The CDR3 has 17 residues. CD4+ T cells from unexposed donors were obtained before the COVID-19 pandemic (2011-2018). After roughly ten days of culture, CD4+ T cells were isolated. Testing used SARS-CoV-2 S/N and four cold-coronavirus spikes on unexposed-donor CD4+ T cells, cells permitting.

The specimen was CD4+ T cells from PBMCs, cultured in vitro. This chain uses TRBV24-1 with TRBJ2-2; D is unclear. The clonotype comes from a human donor in good health. CDR3 region: CATSDLMADMDTGELFF. The CDR3, as DNA: TGTGCCACCAGTGATTTAATGGCGGATATGGACACCGGGGAGCTGTTTTTT.